The next 13 T cell receptor beta chains were all read from a single sample in a study of cytomegalovirus exposure and HLA in healthy donors. The primer mix had 60 Vbeta and 13 Jbeta primers. Sequenced by immunoSEQ multiplex PCR; TCRdb stores in-frame clones only, minus some. Of 110,000 or so clones listed, just under 70% are singletons. Sequencing input: PBMCs. The receptors stem from a woman between 70 and 85 years old in good health and CMV-seropositive.

This clone appeared a few times. The genes are TRBV2 and TRBJ2-5; 8 positions match TRBD2. Germline assignment: CDR1 SNHLY and CDR2 FYNNEI. V lost 6 bases and J lost 5; bases outside the gene matches: 11. The CDR3 has 15 residues. The CDR3 bases are TGTGCCAGCAGGTTCGGGGGGGGCGGCCAGGAGACCCAGTACTTC. This sequence encodes CASRFGGGGQETQYF.

The chain has TRBV2 and TRBJ2-3; the match to TRBD2 covers 7 bases. CDR3 length equals 18 residues. Per germline, CDR1 SNHLY and CDR2 FYNNEI. V was pared by 2 bases and J by 1 base, with 12 bases of the junction left unmatched. DNA for the CDR3: TGTGCCAGCAGTGAAACCGGGGGGATAGGTGTCGGCACAGATACGCAGTATTTT. Translation gives CASSETGGIGVGTDTQYF.

The V call is TRBV7-2, the J call TRBJ2-3, with 8 bases aligning to TRBD2. The CDR3 extends over 17 amino acids. The germline gives CDR1 SGHTA, CDR2 FQGNSA. Trimming removed 1 base from V and 2 bases from J; junction bases left unmatched: 8. CDR3 amino acids: CASSLVGSGTLTDTQYF. CDR3 nucleotides: TGTGCCAGCAGCTTAGTTGGTAGCGGGACTCTCACAGATACGCAGTATTTT.

This clone has just a few counts. The rearrangement joins TRBV30 to TRBJ2-3, with 7 positions matching TRBD1. CDR1 is GTSNPN, CDR2 SVGIG, per germline (reference sequence). The CDR3 extends over 14 amino acids. Trimming at V came to 2 bases and at J to 5 bases, leaving 7 bases not matched to a gene. This chain's CDR3 is CAWSLQGWIDTQYF. For the CDR3, the DNA is TGTGCCTGGAGTCTACAGGGGTGGATAGATACGCAGTATTTT.

In this sample, this clone turned up a few times. Other nucleotide sequences in the sample specify the same CDR3. The chain recombines TRBV11-2 with TRBJ1-1, with D perhaps matching TRBD1 (5 bases). Trimming stripped 3 bases from V and 1 base from J, with 6 bases between. Germline CDR1 reads SGHAT; CDR2 reads FQNNGV. The CDR3 is 13 residues long. CDR3 coding DNA: TGTGCCAGCAGCTTTACAGGGAACACTGAAGCTTTCTTT. Residues: CASSFTGNTEAFF. The whole variable domain, filled in from reference TRBV11-2 and TRBJ1-1, reads EAGVAQSPRYKIIEKRQSVAFWCNPISGHATLYWYQQILGQGPKLLIQFQNNGVVDDSQLPKDRFSAERLKGVDSTLKIQPAKLEDSAVYLCASSFTGNTEAFFGQGTRLTVV.

The chain uses TRBV10-1 and TRBJ2-1; TRBD1 aligns across 8 bases. This CDR3 is built from 15 residues. Trimming took 6 bases from V and 8 from J; bases not matched to a gene: 12. CDR1 and CDR2 (germline): WNHNN, SYGVQD (reference sequence). This CDR3 reads CASRPGQGGTDEQFF. As DNA, the CDR3 is TGCGCCAGCAGGCCTGGACAGGGAGGAACCGATGAGCAGTTCTTC.

This clone turned up a few times. The CDR3 sequence: CASSSQTGTGYETQYF. CDR3 nucleotides: TGTGCCAGCAGCTCCCAAACCGGGACAGGGTACGAGACCCAGTACTTC. This chain uses TRBV11-2 with TRBJ2-5, with TRBD1 identical over 9 bases. CDR3 length: 16 amino acids. Germline CDR1 and CDR2: SGHAT and FQNNGV. The V gene end was trimmed by 4 bases and the J gene end by 5 bases; junction bases not matched to a gene: 11.

The chain combines TRBV29-1 with TRBJ2-7; TRBD1 agrees at 10 bases. V dropped 7 bases and J dropped 0; count of bases not matched to a gene: 6. Germline V gene data show CDR1 as SQVTM and CDR2 as ANQGSEA. The CDR3 is 14 amino acids. CDR3 sequence: CSAAGTGDSYEQYF. The CDR3 bases are TGCAGCGCGGCCGGGACAGGGGACTCCTACGAGCAGTACTTC.

The gene calls are TRBV7-9 and TRBJ2-3; 11 positions match TRBD2. With V trimmed by 5 bases and J by 1 base, 2 bases remained unmatched. The CDR3 runs to 15 residues. CDR1 and CDR2 (germline): SEHNR, FQNEAQ (reference sequence). The CDR3 reads CASSELAGGTDTQYF. In nucleotides, the CDR3 is TGTGCCAGCAGCGAACTAGCGGGGGGCACAGATACGCAGTATTTT. Full variable domain (outside the CDR3, taken from reference TRBV7-9 and TRBJ2-3): DTGVSQNPRHKITKRGQNVTFRCDPISEHNRLYWYRQTLGQGPEFLTYFQNEAQLEKSRLLSDRFSAERPKGSFSTLEIQRTEQGDSAMYLCASSELAGGTDTQYFGPGTRLTVL.

The rearrangement uses TRBV5-1 and TRBJ1-2; D unresolved. Deletions cut 2 bases from V and 0 bases from J, with 11 bases between. This CDR3 comprises 15 residues. In germline, CDR1 is SGHRS, CDR2 YFSETQ. The CDR3 is CASSLATISNYGYTF. The CDR3 coding sequence is TGCGCCAGCAGCTTAGCGACCATATCTAACTATGGCTACACCTTC.

The gene calls are TRBV19 and TRBJ1-4; the D is unclear. Per germline, CDR1 LNHDA and CDR2 SQIVND (reference sequence). The V and J ends lost 3 bases and 4 bases respectively, with 9 bases between them. The CDR3 loop spans 14 amino acids. The CDR3 region has the DNA TGTGCCAGTAGTATTGCAGGACTTAATGAAAAACTGTTTTTT. Amino acid sequence: CASSIAGLNEKLFF.

The V and J genes are TRBV5-1 and TRBJ1-2; D is unresolved. There are 15 residues in the CDR3. CDR1 is SGHRS, CDR2 YFSETQ, per germline. V was clipped by 4 bases and J by 4 bases, with 17 bases between them. The CDR3 nucleotides read TGCGCCAGCAGCCCAACCTCGGATCGGGGCTATGGCTACACCTTC. Translation: CASSPTSDRGYGYTF.

The chain recombines TRBV7-3 with TRBJ1-1, with 10 bases lining up with TRBD1. CDR3 length: 14 residues. Per germline, CDR1 SGHTA and CDR2 FQGTGA. Trimming at V came to 3 bases and at J to 3 bases, leaving 1 base not matched to a gene. CDR3 coding DNA: TGTGCCAGCAGCTTCGGACAGGGGGACACTGAAGCTTTCTTT. It encodes CASSFGQGDTEAFF.